A single sample is the source of the 24 T cell receptor beta chains below, sequenced in a study of neurological immune-mediated disorders. MiXCR was run by TCRdb on the 5' RACE reads, yielding one entry per CDR3 protein. The sample gives tens of thousands of distinct CDR3 sequences, around 3.3% of which show up once; around 5.6% is in the top ten. The sequencing input was PBMCs. These receptors were obtained from a man aged 40-49 years with multiple sclerosis.

This clonotype was picked up many times. The chain carries TRBV20-1 and TRBJ2-1, with TRBD2 matching over 10 bases. V trimming: 0 bases; J trimming: 7 bases; junction bases outside the gene matches: 3. Germline V CDR1 and CDR2: DFQATT, SNEGSKA (reference sequence). The CDR3 runs to 14 residues. CDR3 sequence reads: CSAREAGGTNEQFF. The CDR3 DNA reads as TGCAGTGCTAGAGAAGCGGGGGGGACGAATGAGCAGTTCTTC.

This clonotype appeared many times. V gene TRBV3-1 combines with J gene TRBJ2-1; tentative D call: TRBD2 (5 bases). Germline V gene sequence: CDR1 LGHDT, CDR2 YNNKEL (reference sequence). V was pared by 8 bases and J by 7 bases, with 6 bases between. The CDR3 is 10 amino acids. The CDR3 reads CASGENEQFF. DNA for the CDR3: TGTGCCAGCGGGGAGAATGAGCAGTTCTTC.

In this sample, this clonotype turned up many times. This sequence joins TRBV5-1 and TRBJ2-5, with 7 bases matching TRBD1. The CDR3 length is 14 residues. The V gene end was trimmed by 5 bases and the J gene end by 0 bases; junction bases not matched to a gene: 4. The germline CDR1 and CDR2 sequences are SGHRS and YFSETQ. Here the CDR3 reads CASSWDSNQETQYF. The CDR3, as DNA: TGCGCCAGCAGTTGGGACAGCAACCAAGAGACCCAGTACTTC.

This clonotype was counted a few times. J is TRBJ2-3 and V is TRBV20-1; 12 positions agree with TRBD2. CDR1 DFQATT and CDR2 SNEGSKA come from the germline V gene (reference sequence). The CDR3 loop spans 17 amino acids. After removal of 1 base from V and 5 bases from J, the junction contained 10 bases not matched to a gene. CDR3 DNA sequence: TGCAGTGCTAGAGTAGCTAGCGGGGGGGCCGATAAAGATACGCAGTATTTT. Translated, it gives CSARVASGGADKDTQYF.

This clonotype was detected ten times or more. The chain employs TRBV12-3 or TRBV12-4 and TRBJ1-5; D is ambiguous. The CDR3 runs to 18 residues. Trimming pared 4 bases from V and 5 bases from J, leaving 24 bases between. The chain's CDR3 is CASSSVSFGRSSDQPQHF. CDR3 bases: TGTGCCAGCAGTTCGGTTTCATTCGGGCGCAGTTCAGATCAGCCCCAGCATTTT.

At least ten counts were recorded for this clonotype. The CDR3 region has the DNA TGCAGTGCTAGAGACGATCGGGTCAGCACAGATACGCAGTATTTT. It translates to CSARDDRVSTDTQYF. This chain links TRBV20-1 with TRBJ2-3; the D is unclear. The CDR3 has 15 amino acids. V lost 0 bases, J lost 0 bases, and 10 bases lay in between. Germline V gene sequence: CDR1 DFQATT, CDR2 SNEGSKA (reference sequence).

This clonotype came up many times. The V gene is TRBV7-2, the J gene TRBJ2-7; D might be TRBD2 (5 bases). The ends were cut back, 5 bases at V and 7 bases at J, with 15 bases in the middle. Germline V gene lookup returns CDR1 SGHTA and CDR2 FQGNSA. This CDR3 comprises 13 residues. The CDR3 sequence is CASSPTRVGEQYF. CDR3 sequence (DNA): TGTGCCAGCAGCCCGACGAGGGTAGGAGAGCAGTACTTC.

This clonotype appeared many times. This chain connects TRBV5-1 to TRBJ2-1; the D is unclear. CDR1 is SGHRS and CDR2 is YFSETQ in the germline V gene. With 4 bases removed from V and 5 bases from J, the gap between germline ends came to 7 bases. This CDR3 has 12 residues. CDR3 in amino acids: CASSETDNEQFF. The CDR3 DNA reads as TGCGCCAGCAGCGAAACGGACAATGAGCAGTTCTTC. The full variable domain, its missing parts supplied by reference TRBV5-1 and TRBJ2-1, is KAGVTQTPRYLIKTRGQQVTLSCSPISGHRSVSWYQQTPGQGLQFLFEYFSETQRNKGNFPGRFSGRQFSNSRSEMNVSTLELGDSALYLCASSETDNEQFFGPGTRLTVL.

This clonotype was detected many times. V usage is TRBV5-5 and J usage is TRBJ2-1; TRBD2 matches 7 bases. J gave up 4 bases and V 3 bases, and 7 bases lay outside the gene matches. Looked up from germline, CDR1 is SGHKS and CDR2 is YYEKEE (reference sequence). The CDR3 spans 15 residues. In DNA, the CDR3 is TGTGCCAGCAGCTGGGGGGGAGCCTATTACAATGAGCAGTTCTTC. This sequence encodes CASSWGGAYYNEQFF.

This clonotype was observed many times. CDR3 protein: CSASRGPGANVLTF. The CDR3 DNA reads TGCAGTGCTAGCAGGGGGCCTGGGGCCAACGTCCTGACTTTC. This chain connects TRBV20-1 to TRBJ2-6; TRBD1 matches 8 bases. The trim removed 3 bases at V and 2 bases at J, leaving 0 bases unmatched. CDR1 and CDR2 from the germline V gene are DFQATT and SNEGSKA (reference sequence). The length of the CDR3 is 14 residues.

This clonotype appeared many times. The junction differs from germline at one of its ends, possibly a read error. The rearrangement links TRBV4-2 to TRBJ1-5; TRBD1 agrees at 9 bases. The germline V gene encodes CDR1 LGHNA and CDR2 YNFKEQ. This CDR3 has 14 amino acids. The CDR3 protein is CASSQGQGNQPQNF. For the CDR3, the DNA is TGTGCCAGCAGCCAGGGACAGGGAAACCAGCCCCAGAATTTT.

The sample holds many counts of this clonotype. This chain joins TRBV27 and TRBJ1-1; D is uncertain. This CDR3 has 14 amino acids. The V end lost 6 bases, the J end lost 1 base, and 12 bases lay between the germline ends. Germline lookup yields CDR1 MNHEY and CDR2 SMNVEV (reference sequence). CDR3 region: CASSPGSGNTEAFF. The CDR3 region has the DNA TGTGCCAGCAGCCCGGGGAGTGGGAACACTGAAGCTTTCTTT.

This clonotype has ten or more counts. The junction does not match germline at one end; this may be a read error. The chain is built from TRBV7-7 and TRBJ2-5, with 10 bases fitting TRBD2. The CDR3 is 17 amino acids. The V gene's germline CDR1 is SSHAT and CDR2 FNYEAQ (reference sequence). For the CDR3, the DNA is TGTGCTAGCAGCTTAGAATATCCAGCGGGGGGGCCCGAGACCCAGTACTTC. This sequence encodes CASSLEYPAGGPETQYF.

Many counts were recorded for this clonotype. This chain uses TRBV6-5 with TRBJ2-7; D gene ambiguous. Germline-derived CDR1 and CDR2 are MNHEY and SVGAGI. Trimming removed 0 bases from V and 2 bases from J, with 11 bases in between. The CDR3 runs to 15 residues. Here the CDR3 DNA reads TGTGCCAGCAGTTACTCGAAGGCAGGTACCTACGAGCAGTACTTC. Its translation: CASSYSKAGTYEQYF.

This clonotype was counted many times. This chain connects TRBV6-5 to TRBJ1-2; a weak D match, TRBD1 (6 bases). This CDR3 region has 14 residues. Germline CDR1 is MNHEY and CDR2 is SVGAGI. V was shortened by 5 bases and J by 6 bases, with 16 bases between the two germline ends. The CDR3 sequence is CASSPPGGGHGYTF. CDR3 in DNA: TGTGCCAGCAGTCCCCCCGGGGGGGGCCATGGCTACACCTTC.

This clonotype was seen many times. The J gene is TRBJ1-2, the V gene TRBV5-6; no reliable D call. Between the trimmed V and J ends, which lost 4 bases and 0 bases, there was a span of 13 bases. CDR1 SGHDT and CDR2 YYEEEE come from the germline V gene. CDR3 length: 15 amino acids. CDR3 in DNA: TGTGCCAGCAGCCCACGACTCCTACCTAACTATGGCTACACCTTC. Translation gives CASSPRLLPNYGYTF.

This clonotype has at least ten counts. The CDR3 region is CSARVAGGPGEQYF. The CDR3 DNA sequence: TGCAGTGCTAGAGTAGCGGGGGGGCCGGGCGAGCAGTACTTC. The chain couples TRBV20-1 to TRBJ2-7; 11 bases match TRBD2. The germline CDR1 and CDR2 sequences are DFQATT and SNEGSKA (reference sequence). The CDR3 totals 14 residues. With V trimmed by 1 base and J by 6 bases, 5 bases remained unmatched.

This clonotype came up many times. V usage is TRBV7-9 and J usage is TRBJ2-7; 7 nucleotides line up with TRBD1. Germline loops: CDR1 SEHNR, CDR2 FQNEAQ (reference sequence). The CDR3 loop spans 13 amino acids. V shed 4 bases and J 6 bases; nucleotides not matched to a gene: 6. Written as DNA, the CDR3 is TGTGCCAGCAGCTCCTCGACAGGGAGCGAGCAGTACTTC. It codes for CASSSSTGSEQYF.

This clonotype was detected ten times or more. The chain employs TRBV12-3 or TRBV12-4 and TRBJ2-3; D not certain. Deletions cut 2 bases from V and 0 bases from J, with 3 bases between. The CDR3 is 13 amino acids. The CDR3 DNA is TGTGCCAGCAGTTTACCCAGCACAGATACGCAGTATTTT. It yields the protein CASSLPSTDTQYF.

This clonotype has a count of ten or more. This chain links TRBV18 with TRBJ2-7, with D perhaps given as TRBD1 or TRBD2 (5 bases each). V was clipped by 6 bases and J by 5 bases, with 17 bases between them. Germline V CDR1 and CDR2: KGHSH, LQKENI. This CDR3 has 14 residues. The CDR3 DNA is TGTGCCAGCTCCCCTAGGCCGGGGCTAGACGAGCAGTACTTC. Translation gives CASSPRPGLDEQYF.

This clonotype was detected ten times or more. The chain recombines TRBV20-1 with TRBJ1-1; unclear D gene. CDR3 length: 11 residues. V was clipped by 5 bases and J by 1 base, with 5 bases between them. Germline CDR1 reads DFQATT; CDR2 reads SNEGSKA (reference sequence). The CDR3 is CSALENTEAFF. In DNA form, the CDR3 reads TGCAGTGCTTTGGAGAACACTGAAGCTTTCTTT.

This clonotype was counted ten times or more. This chain joins TRBV20-1 and TRBJ2-7; tentatively, D is TRBD1 (5 bases). V was pared by 6 bases and J by 2 bases, with 17 bases between. CDR1 DFQATT and CDR2 SNEGSKA come from the germline V gene (reference sequence). This CDR3 contains 14 residues. The CDR3, as DNA: TGCAGTGCCCGCGACAGCTCTCGGACCTACGAGCAGTACTTC. It specifies CSARDSSRTYEQYF.

This clonotype was counted ten times or more. This chain connects TRBV11-3 to TRBJ2-1; D call uncertain. The germline V and J ends were trimmed by 10 bases and 6 bases, with 19 bases remaining between them. The CDR3 runs to 14 residues. Germline V lookup: CDR1 SGHNT, CDR2 YENEEA. In DNA form, the CDR3 reads TGTGCCACCAAAGAAAACCTCTCGGGCAATGAGCAGTTCTTC. Translated, it gives CATKENLSGNEQFF.

This clonotype was counted at least ten times. The chain employs TRBV7-8 and TRBJ1-6; D perhaps matches TRBD1 (6 bases). Between the trimmed V and J ends, which lost 2 bases and 7 bases, there was a span of 21 bases. The germline CDR1 and CDR2 sequences are SGHVS and FQNEAQ. The CDR3 spans 18 residues. The CDR3 here is CASSLSSATGFGNSPLHF. CDR3 nucleotide sequence: TGTGCCAGCAGCTTATCATCCGCGACAGGTTTCGGGAATTCACCCCTCCACTTT.